The clone carrying this T cell receptor (beta chain) was counted ten times or more. Its target is not known. The data stem from a study of naive and memory T cell subsets. The study's findings and limits: Clonotypes are single alpha or beta chains, not paired receptors. TCR abundance followed a power law differing between naive and memory subsets. Gini index rose across naive, CM, EM and EMRA in CD4 and CD8.

The beta constant-region primer was an equimolar mix of two oligonucleotides covering TRBC1 and TRBC2. Ligated cDNA was amplified by four rounds of PCR with nested alpha and beta constant-region primers and SP2. Via MiXCR, TCRdb re-called the UMI-ligation and nested PCR reads, giving one row per CDR3 protein. In the table there are just over 80,000 distinct CDR3 sequences, about 10% of which are singletons. Sequenced input: naive CD8+ T cells from blood. This sequence originates from a human donor in good health.

The CDR3 loop reads CSVATGQGRNIQYF. The CDR3 bases are TGCAGCGTCGCCACCGGACAGGGTAGAAACATTCAGTACTTC. The rearrangement joins TRBV29-1 to TRBJ2-4; 8 positions agree with TRBD1. Germline assignment: CDR1 SQVTM and CDR2 ANQGSEA. V was pared by 6 bases and J by 6 bases, with 10 bases of the junction left unmatched. The CDR3 covers 14 residues.